The source of this T cell receptor (beta chain) is a study of cytomegalovirus exposure and HLA in healthy donors. Study-wide results and limits: Specificity for CMV antigens was confirmed in vitro for a few of the CMV-associated chains. In a later analysis, across HLA loci, associated TCR counts were highest for DRB1, lowest for HLA-C.

The CDR3 is made up of 12 amino acids. Trimming stripped 2 bases from V and 4 bases from J, with 6 bases between. Germline values: CDR1 LNHNV, CDR2 YYDKDF (reference sequence). Primers for the PCR totalled 60 Vbeta and 13 Jbeta. Clones were read by immunoSEQ multiplex PCR, and TCRdb kept only the in-frame ones, dropping some. Of approximately 150,000 clones listed, roughly four fifths are singletons. For this clone: Its target is unknown.

The TCR originated in a man between 18 and 29 years old in good health and CMV-seronegative. What was sequenced was PBMCs. The rearrangement joins TRBV15 to TRBJ2-7; D is ambiguous. CDR3: CATSRRGYEQYF. Here the CDR3 DNA reads TGTGCCACCAGCAGACGAGGATACGAGCAGTACTTC.